The 16 T cell receptor beta chains presented below share a single source sample, sequenced in a study of T cells in Graves' hyperthyroidism and ophthalmopathy. Regions amplified from RNA transcripts were the TCR beta CDR3 regions. During a first-round RT-PCR of the TCR CDR3, the HTBI primer set was used. TCRdb recomputed calls from the multiplex PCR reads with MiXCR, one row per CDR3 protein. There are more than 350,000 distinct CDR3 sequences in the sample; around 15% occur only once, and roughly a fifth lies in the top ten. The sequenced sample was blood. The source is a woman aged 55-69 years with Graves' ophthalmopathy.

Details on this clonotype: A much larger clone sits a single nucleotide away, making a read error possible. The chain uses TRBV28 and TRBJ2-7; D is undetermined. The CDR3 covers 14 residues. Germline values: CDR1 MDHEN, CDR2 SYDVKM. CDR3 DNA: TGTGTCAGCAATGGACGGCTAATACCCTACGAGCAGTACTTC. It is translated as CVSNGRLIPYEQYF.

This clonotype has just a few counts. The J gene is TRBJ2-2, the V gene TRBV28; D may be TRBD2 (6 bases). V was cut by 3 bases and J by 7 bases, with 21 bases left in between. CDR1 and CDR2 (germline): MDHEN, SYDVKM. The CDR3 loop spans 17 amino acids. The CDR3 sequence is CASSFSVGGDYVGELFF. CDR3 DNA: TGTGCCAGCAGTTTCTCCGTGGGGGGAGATTATGTCGGGGAGCTGTTTTTT.

At least ten counts were recorded for this clonotype. The chain employs TRBV9 and TRBJ2-5, with D unresolved. Germline V gene sequence: CDR1 SGDLS, CDR2 YYNGEE. V was cut by 0 bases and J by 3 bases, with 6 bases left in between. The CDR3 is 13 amino acids. This CDR3 reads CASSVGAEETQYF. In nucleotides, the CDR3 is TGTGCCAGCAGCGTAGGGGCAGAAGAGACCCAGTACTTC.

There are many counts of this clonotype. The CDR3 is CASSPGLAGAADTQYF. The DNA for the CDR3 is TGCGCCAGCAGCCCCGGACTAGCGGGAGCCGCAGATACGCAGTATTTT. The rearrangement links TRBV5-1 to TRBJ2-3; 13 positions agree with TRBD2. Losses at the gene ends were 4 bases for V and 4 bases for J; bases not matched to a gene: 6. The CDR3 has 16 amino acids. Germline CDR1 is SGHRS and CDR2 is YFSETQ.

The chain combines TRBV5-1 with TRBJ2-2; 16 nucleotides agree with TRBD2. The CDR3 is 18 amino acids. V lost 5 bases to trimming and J lost 7 bases; unmatched junction nucleotides: 11. Germline-derived CDR1 and CDR2 are SGHRS and YFSETQ. This CDR3 reads CASRPGLAGGPASGELFF. The CDR3 nucleotides are TGCGCCAGCAGGCCGGGACTAGCGGGAGGGCCGGCCAGCGGGGAGCTGTTTTTT.

V gene TRBV5-1 combines with J gene TRBJ2-2, with D possibly being TRBD2 (6 bases). Germline-derived CDR1 and CDR2 are SGHRS and YFSETQ. The CDR3 loop spans 16 amino acids. The V end was cut by 3 bases, the J end by 0 bases, with 12 bases between. Here the CDR3 DNA reads TGCGCCAGCAGCTGGGGGGTGACAACGAACACCGGGGAGCTGTTTTTT. As protein: CASSWGVTTNTGELFF.

With respect to this clonotype: With a much larger clone just one base away, this may be a read error. This sequence joins TRBV2 and TRBJ2-5, with TRBD2 matching over 8 bases. The V segment lost 4 bases and the J segment 7 bases; nucleotides outside the gene matches: 8. This CDR3 region has 14 residues. Germline V gene data show CDR1 as SNHLY and CDR2 as FYNNEI. DNA for the CDR3: TGTGCCAGCAGTGGGGTCTTACGGGAGGGGACCCAGTACTTC. It translates to CASSGVLREGTQYF.

This clonotype has ten or more counts. The DNA for the CDR3 is TGTGCCAGCAGGGATTGGCATGAGCAGTTCTTC. It is translated as CASRDWHEQFF. The rearrangement joins TRBV11-3 to TRBJ2-1, with D unresolved. From germline, CDR1 is SGHNT and CDR2 YENEEA. The CDR3 contains 11 residues. V dropped 6 bases and J dropped 8 bases, with 8 bases sitting between them.

This clonotype has at least ten counts. This chain joins TRBV20-1 and TRBJ2-7, with 8 nucleotides matching TRBD2. The CDR3 contains 13 residues. The germline V gene has CDR1 DFQATT and CDR2 SNEGSKA (reference sequence). The ends lost 6 bases at V and 2 bases at J; junction bases unmatched: 6. The DNA of the CDR3 is TGCAGTGCGCGAGCGGGAGCGACCTACGAGCAGTACTTC. It yields the protein CSARAGATYEQYF.

This clonotype was counted at least ten times. V usage is TRBV2 and J usage is TRBJ2-7, with D tentatively TRBD1 or TRBD2 (5 bases each). Trimming removed 8 bases from V and 6 bases from J, with 23 bases in between. The CDR3 spans 15 residues. Germline lookup yields CDR1 SNHLY and CDR2 FYNNEI. Written as DNA, the CDR3 is TGTGCCAGCCGAGTTGGCACGGGGCTTATAGGCGAGCAGTACTTC. It yields the protein CASRVGTGLIGEQYF.

Many counts were recorded for this clonotype. V gene TRBV3-1 combines with J gene TRBJ2-3; 9 bases line up with TRBD2. Germline CDR1 LGHDT, CDR2 YNNKEL (reference sequence). Trimming cost V 5 bases and J 2 bases; bases outside gene matches: 5. CDR3 length: 15 residues. The CDR3 reads CASSTTSGPTDTQYF. Here the CDR3 DNA reads TGTGCCAGCAGCACGACTAGCGGACCCACAGATACGCAGTATTTT.

On this clonotype: This may be a read error, as it is one base from a much larger clone. The J gene is TRBJ1-5, the V gene TRBV10-2, with 9 nucleotides matching TRBD1. The CDR3 sequence is 16 residues long. The germline gives CDR1 WSHSY, CDR2 SAAADI. With V trimmed by 0 bases and J by 4 bases, 4 bases remained unmatched. CDR3 DNA: TGCGCCAGCAGTGAGTCTCGGGGACAGGGTAATCAGCCCCAGCATTTT. This encodes CASSESRGQGNQPQHF.

This clonotype was seen many times. The rearrangement joins TRBV11-2 to TRBJ2-7, with 9 bases lining up with TRBD2. CDR3 length: 16 residues. V was pared by 5 bases and J by 5 bases, with 13 bases of the junction left unmatched. The germline V gene has CDR1 SGHAT and CDR2 FQNNGV. The CDR3: CASSARSLAGRNEQYF. Written as DNA, the CDR3 is TGTGCCAGCAGCGCCCGATCGCTAGCGGGAAGGAACGAGCAGTACTTC.

The chain employs TRBV6-9 and TRBJ2-3; a weak D match, TRBD2 (6 bases). The CDR3 consists of 15 residues. Germline V gives CDR1 MNHGY, CDR2 SVAAGI. V lost 3 bases, J lost 6 bases, and 16 bases lay in between. The CDR3 here is CASSYGLTGVDTQYF. The CDR3 DNA sequence: TGTGCCAGCAGTTACGGCCTAACGGGAGTCGATACGCAGTATTTT.

The table lists this clonotype with many counts. The chain combines TRBV12-3 or TRBV12-4 with TRBJ1-3; 7 bases agree with TRBD1. J gave up 3 bases and V 1 base, and 15 bases lay outside the gene matches. This CDR3 has 19 amino acids. The CDR3 DNA is TGTGCCAGCAGTTTAGGGACAGGATGGGCCAATATCTTTGGAAACACCATATATTTT. This codes for CASSLGTGWANIFGNTIYF.

This clonotype has a count of ten or more. The rearrangement links TRBV5-1 to TRBJ1-6; 8 nucleotides line up with TRBD1. Trimming at V came to 4 bases and at J to 4 bases, leaving 4 bases not matched to a gene. Germline-derived CDR1 and CDR2 are SGHRS and YFSETQ. The CDR3 is 15 amino acids. The chain's CDR3 is CASSRNRGYNSPLHF. Here the CDR3 DNA reads TGCGCCAGCAGCAGAAACAGGGGGTATAATTCACCCCTCCACTTT.